This T cell receptor beta chain derives from a study of T cell responses to AZD1222 COVID-19 vaccine. Turning to this clone: Its specificity is not known.

Libraries were prepared by immunoSEQ multiplex PCR; TCRdb keeps only in-frame clonotypes and omits some of them. Among 150,000 to 180,000 clones listed, roughly nine tenths were seen once. Points from the study as a whole: Donors were largely white British and mainly female; clonal diversity was possibly underestimated. Researchers report vaccine-associated CD4 TCRs spanning spike, with dominance at 160-218 and 743-854. Spike-specific TCR breadth rose after two AZD1222 doses, and depth rose as well.

The source was peripheral blood, collected on day 0 of MenACWY control vaccination. The clonotype originates from an adult in good health.

CDR3: CAISESGRGDNNQPQHF. The DNA of the CDR3 is TGTGCCATCAGTGAGTCGGGCAGGGGTGATAACAATCAGCCCCAGCATTTT. The chain employs TRBV10-3 and TRBJ1-5, with D possibly matching TRBD1 (6 bases). The CDR3 runs to 17 residues. Deletions cut 0 bases from V and 3 bases from J, with 15 bases between. Germline CDR1 ENHRY, CDR2 SYGVKD.